The rows below give T cell receptor beta chains drawn from one sample of a study of metastatic and nonmetastatic thyroid tumors. TCRdb re-called the PCR reads via MiXCR. Of a few thousand clones in the sample, roughly 36% were seen once. The sequencing input was adjacent normal tissue. These receptor sequences come from a female donor with papillary thyroid cancer or a benign thyroid nodule (not recorded which). Some clones in this sample may be carry-over from other donors' samples. CDR3s include the opening cysteine and the closing phenylalanine or tryptophan. D genes are given only for firm matches. Expanded clones get a size class; other rows say once, few or many, or leave the size out.

TRBJ1-3 | few | - | TRBV28 | TGTGCCAGCAGTTTAGGGGTCTTCTCTGGAAACACCATATATTTT | CASSLGVFSGNTIYF
TRBJ2-7 | few | - | TRBV6-5 | TGTGCCAGCAGTAACACTCGAAGCTCCTACGAGCAGTACTTC | CASSNTRSSYEQYF
TRBJ2-1 | - | - | TRBV7-2 | TGTGCCAGCAGCTTGAGCAAGGTTGAGAACAATGAGCAGTTCTTC | CASSLSKVENNEQFF
TRBJ1-5 | - | - | TRBV30 | TGTGCCTGGAGTCGGTACAGCAATCAGCCCCAGCATTTT | CAWSRYSNQPQHF
TRBJ1-2 | - | - | TRBV19 | TGTGCCAGTAGTATGGACGGCTACTATGGCTACACCTTC | CASSMDGYYGYTF
TRBJ1-1 | - | TRBD1 | TRBV7-3 | TGTGCCAGCAGCTTAACGGGGACAGATGAAGCTTTCTTT | CASSLTGTDEAFF
TRBJ2-2 | - | - | TRBV12-3/TRBV12-4 | TGTGCCAGCAGTTTACAGGGGCCGACCGGGGAGCTGTTTTTT | CASSLQGPTGELFF
TRBJ2-3 | - | - | TRBV4-1 | TGCGCCAGCAGCCAAGTGGGGGCAGATACGCAGTATTTT | CASSQVGADTQYF
TRBJ2-1 | few | - | TRBV11-2 | TGTGCCAGCAGCTTCTTAGTTCCAAATGAGCAGTTCTTC | CASSFLVPNEQFF
TRBJ2-7 | - | TRBD2 | TRBV27 | TGTGCCAGCAGTCCCCTAGCGGGAGGATCCCAATCCCACGCCTACGAGCAGTACTTC | CASSPLAGGSQSHAYEQYF
TRBJ2-3 | - | - | TRBV12-3/TRBV12-4 | TGTGCCAGCAGTTTCTTCACGAGCGGGCTCGATACGCAGTATTTT | CASSFFTSGLDTQYF
TRBJ2-2 | - | TRBD1 | TRBV20-1 | TGCAGTGCTATTGGGACAGGGGCCACCGGGGAGCTGTTTTTT | CSAIGTGATGELFF
TRBJ1-6 | - | - | TRBV6-5 | TGTGCCAGCAGTTACGAGGCAGGTCTTAATTCACCCCTCCACTTT | CASSYEAGLNSPLHF
TRBJ2-7 | - | - | TRBV7-3 | TGTGCCAGCAGCCAAGGAGGGCAGGGCCACGAGCAGTACTTC | CASSQGGQGHEQYF
TRBJ2-5 | once | TRBD1 | TRBV20-1 | TGCAGTGCCAGATGGACAGGGGGCGATGAGAGGGCAGAGACCCAGTACTTC | CSARWTGGDERAETQYF
TRBJ1-6 | - | - | TRBV12-3/TRBV12-4 | TGTGCCAGCAGTTACGGGAATAATTCACCCCTCCACTTT | CASSYGNNSPLHF
TRBJ2-7 | - | TRBD2 | TRBV6-1 | TGTGCCACTGCGACTAGCGGGGGGCCCCTGAGCTCCTACGAGCAGTACTTC | CATATSGGPLSSYEQYF
TRBJ2-7 | large | - | TRBV7-2 | TGTGCCAGCAGCCGACCGTCCTCTTCCTCCGAGCAGTACTTC | CASSRPSSSSEQYF
TRBJ2-5 | - | TRBD2 | TRBV5-1 | TGCGCCAGCAGAAAAAGCGGGAGGGCCCAAGAGACCCAGTACTTC | CASRKSGRAQETQYF
TRBJ2-3 | - | TRBD2 | TRBV20-1 | TGCAGTGCTAGAGTTGAAGGGAGGGAGGGCACAGATACGCAGTATTTT | CSARVEGREGTDTQYF
TRBJ2-7 | - | - | TRBV7-2 | TGTGCCAGCAGCCCCATGACAGGAAACTACGAGCAGTACTTC | CASSPMTGNYEQYF
TRBJ2-1 | - | TRBD2 | TRBV11-1 | TGTGCCAGCAGCTCACTAGCGGGGGGGTACAATGAGCAGTTCTTC | CASSSLAGGYNEQFF
TRBJ2-1 | - | TRBD1 | TRBV27 | TGTGCCAGCGGCTCTCCGGGACAGGGATACAATGAGCAGTTCTTC | CASGSPGQGYNEQFF
TRBJ2-7 | - | TRBD1 | TRBV11-2 | TGTGCCAGCAGCCGACAGGGGTCCCAAAAGCAGTACTTC | CASSRQGSQKQYF
TRBJ1-2 | few | - | TRBV12-3/TRBV12-4 | TGTGCCAGCAGCTACCGGACAGTGGATGGCTACACCTTC | CASSYRTVDGYTF
TRBJ1-6 | once | - | TRBV30 | TGTGCCTGGAGTGAGGGTTTTAATTCACCCCTCCACTTT | CAWSEGFNSPLHF
TRBJ1-1 | - | - | TRBV7-8 | TGTGCCAGCAGCTCAATCATTGCGGTTGACACCGAAGCTTTCTTT | CASSSIIAVDTEAFF
TRBJ2-2 | - | TRBD1 | TRBV6-1 | TGTGCCAGCAGTGTTGGACAGGGGACCGGGGAGCTGTTTTTT | CASSVGQGTGELFF
TRBJ1-2 | medium-sized | - | TRBV7-9 | TGTGCCAGCAGCTTAGAGGGGGGGAGCGGCTACACCTTC | CASSLEGGSGYTF
TRBJ2-2 | - | TRBD2 | TRBV20-1 | TGCAGTGCTAGAGATCTGGCTAGCGGGAGTTGGAGTGGCACCGGGGAGCTGTTTTTT | CSARDLASGSWSGTGELFF
TRBJ1-2 | - | - | TRBV11-2 | TGTGCCAGCAGCTTAGGCAGGAACTATGGCTACACCTTC | CASSLGRNYGYTF
TRBJ2-2 | - | TRBD2 | TRBV6-4 | TGTGCCAGCAGCCGTACGGGAGGCCCCGGGGAGCTGTTTTTT | CASSRTGGPGELFF
TRBJ2-7 | - | - | TRBV20-1 | TGCAGTGCTGGGAGAGACAGGCGCGAGCAGTACTTC | CSAGRDRREQYF
TRBJ1-4 | - | - | TRBV5-1 | TGCGCCAGCAGCTTTGGGGGAGATAATGAAAAACTGTTTTTT | CASSFGGDNEKLFF
TRBJ2-7 | - | - | TRBV19 | TGTGCCAGTAGTACCATGAAAGAGAGCTACGAGCAGTACTTC | CASSTMKESYEQYF
TRBJ2-2 | - | TRBD1 | TRBV19 | TGTGCCAGTGACAGGGGGTACACCGGGGAGCTGTTTTTT | CASDRGYTGELFF
TRBJ2-7 | few | - | TRBV28 | TGTGCCAGCAGCCTTAACAGGGACCACTACGAGCAGTACTTC | CASSLNRDHYEQYF